A selection of T cell receptor beta chains follows, all from one sample in a study of shared clonotypes between healthy human individuals. The table came from immunoSEQ multiplex PCR; TCRdb's copy has only in-frame clones and leaves some out. In the table there are under 600,000 clones, less than 98% of which are singletons. Specimen: naive CD4+ T cells sorted from blood. Receptors were obtained from a woman between 25 and 40 years old in good health. Each CDR3 is given with its conserved first and last residue. A D gene is named only where the DNA matches it firmly. The size field is filled for only some rows; it gives once, few, many or a size class.

v_gene: TRBV15
abundance: .
j_gene: TRBJ1-2
d_gene: TRBD1
CDR3aa: CATSQGALVYGYTF
CDR3nt: TGTGCCACTTCACAGGGGGCGTTGGTCTATGGCTACACCTTC

v_gene: TRBV5-1
abundance: once
j_gene: TRBJ2-3
d_gene: .
CDR3aa: CASSEASFTDTQYF
CDR3nt: TGCGCCAGCAGTGAGGCTAGTTTCACAGATACGCAGTATTTT

v_gene: TRBV19
abundance: .
j_gene: TRBJ1-4
d_gene: .
CDR3aa: CASSPIVQADEKLFF
CDR3nt: TGTGCCAGTAGTCCCATCGTCCAGGCGGATGAAAAACTGTTTTTT

v_gene: TRBV5-4
abundance: .
j_gene: TRBJ2-2
d_gene: TRBD1
CDR3aa: CASTDRVEAGELFF
CDR3nt: TGTGCCAGCACGGACAGGGTAGAGGCCGGGGAGCTGTTTTTT

v_gene: TRBV5-1
abundance: .
j_gene: TRBJ2-2
d_gene: .
CDR3aa: CASSLSPPGGANTGELFF
CDR3nt: TGCGCCAGCAGCTTGAGCCCCCCCGGAGGGGCCAACACCGGGGAGCTGTTTTTT

v_gene: TRBV5-6
abundance: .
j_gene: TRBJ2-2
d_gene: .
CDR3aa: CASSPLDVGGGTGELFF
CDR3nt: TGTGCCAGCAGCCCACTAGATGTGGGAGGGGGGACCGGGGAGCTGTTTTTT

v_gene: TRBV15
abundance: .
j_gene: TRBJ2-7
d_gene: TRBD1
CDR3aa: CATSGLKTGEMNEQYF
CDR3nt: TGTGCCACCAGCGGCCTGAAGACAGGGGAAATGAACGAGCAGTACTTC

v_gene: TRBV4-1
abundance: .
j_gene: TRBJ1-1
d_gene: .
CDR3aa: CASSQRTAGNTEAFF
CDR3nt: TGCGCCAGCAGCCAACGGACAGCAGGGAACACTGAAGCTTTCTTT

v_gene: TRBV4-1
abundance: .
j_gene: TRBJ1-1
d_gene: .
CDR3aa: CASSRIIDTEAFF
CDR3nt: TGCGCCAGCAGCCGCATCATCGACACTGAAGCTTTCTTT

v_gene: TRBV13
abundance: .
j_gene: TRBJ2-5
d_gene: .
CDR3aa: CASSFRYRETQYF
CDR3nt: TGTGCCAGCAGCTTTAGGTACCGGGAGACCCAGTACTTC

v_gene: TRBV5-1
abundance: .
j_gene: TRBJ1-3
d_gene: TRBD1
CDR3aa: CASSGGTVSSGNTIYF
CDR3nt: TGCGCCAGCAGCGGGGGGACAGTATCCTCTGGAAACACCATATATTTT

v_gene: TRBV19
abundance: .
j_gene: TRBJ2-2
d_gene: .
CDR3aa: CASSIESNTGELFF
CDR3nt: TGTGCCAGTAGTATCGAATCGAACACCGGGGAGCTGTTTTTT

v_gene: TRBV14
abundance: .
j_gene: TRBJ2-7
d_gene: TRBD1
CDR3aa: CASSQEGEQGALEQYF
CDR3nt: TGTGCCAGCAGCCAAGAGGGGGAACAGGGGGCTCTCGAGCAGTACTTC

v_gene: TRBV27
abundance: .
j_gene: TRBJ1-4
d_gene: .
CDR3aa: CASSPYRFTNEKLFF
CDR3nt: TGTGCCAGCAGCCCATACAGGTTCACTAATGAAAAACTGTTTTTT

v_gene: TRBV6-1
abundance: .
j_gene: TRBJ2-7
d_gene: .
CDR3aa: CASSAADSYEQYF
CDR3nt: TGTGCCAGCAGTGCCGCCGACAGCTACGAGCAGTACTTC

v_gene: TRBV6-5
abundance: .
j_gene: TRBJ1-5
d_gene: TRBD1
CDR3aa: CASRPTGNQPQHF
CDR3nt: TGTGCCAGCAGGCCGACAGGGAACCAGCCCCAGCATTTT

v_gene: TRBV28
abundance: .
j_gene: TRBJ2-7
d_gene: .
CDR3aa: CASSLSGALREQYF
CDR3nt: TGTGCCAGCAGTTTATCAGGGGCCCTGCGCGAGCAGTACTTC

v_gene: TRBV6-7
abundance: .
j_gene: TRBJ1-4
d_gene: .
CDR3aa: CASSYLWGRLNEKLFF
CDR3nt: TGTGCCAGCAGTTATCTTTGGGGCAGGCTCAATGAAAAACTGTTTTTT

v_gene: TRBV7-9
abundance: .
j_gene: TRBJ2-7
d_gene: TRBD1
CDR3aa: CASSRDRGTYEQYF
CDR3nt: TGTGCCAGCAGCCGGGACAGAGGGACCTACGAGCAGTACTTC

v_gene: TRBV11-1
abundance: .
j_gene: TRBJ1-2
d_gene: .
CDR3aa: CASTLSTGPATDYTF
CDR3nt: TGTGCCAGCACTCTTTCCACGGGCCCGGCTACTGACTACACCTTC

v_gene: TRBV6-6
abundance: .
j_gene: TRBJ2-2
d_gene: TRBD2
CDR3aa: CASSPSGRAGELFF
CDR3nt: TGTGCCAGCAGTCCCAGCGGGAGGGCCGGGGAGCTGTTTTTT

v_gene: TRBV7-2
abundance: .
j_gene: TRBJ2-2
d_gene: TRBD2
CDR3aa: CASSPRAGAVTGELFF
CDR3nt: TGTGCCAGCAGCCCCCGAGCGGGAGCGGTCACCGGGGAGCTGTTTTTT